The 28 T cell receptor beta chains reported below all come from one sample, sequenced in a study of OX40 agonist ivuxolimab in advanced cancers. Clones were sequenced by immunoSEQ multiplex PCR, and TCRdb holds only the in-frame ones, with some missing. The profile shows 65,000 to 85,000 clones, roughly 87% of them singletons. The sample consisted of CD4+ or CD8+ T cells sorted from blood, taken in a trial of the OX40 agonist ivuxolimab. Receptors originate from an adult with an advanced solid tumor such as melanoma, head and neck, liver or kidney cancer.

The rearrangement links TRBV13 to TRBJ2-1; TRBD2 agrees at 7 bases. The length of the CDR3 is 15 residues. CDR1 is PRHDT, CDR2 FYEKMQ, per germline (reference sequence). V shed 5 bases and J 5 bases; nucleotides not matched to a gene: 9. The CDR3 loop reads CASSQEGGPDNEQFF. CDR3 in DNA: TGTGCCAGCAGCCAGGAGGGAGGGCCGGACAATGAGCAGTTCTTC.

V usage is TRBV7-6 and J usage is TRBJ2-1; unclear D gene. Germline CDR1 SGHVS, CDR2 FNYEAQ. Trimming removed 5 bases from V and 9 bases from J, with 11 bases in between. CDR3 size: 12 residues. The CDR3 protein is CASSTSTAEQFF. The CDR3 DNA is TGTGCCAGCAGCACCTCTACGGCTGAGCAGTTCTTC.

The V gene is TRBV28, the J gene TRBJ2-7; D may be TRBD1 (6 bases). CDR3 size: 12 residues. V lost 8 bases to trimming and J lost 2 bases, with 10 bases between them. The germline V gene encodes CDR1 MDHEN and CDR2 SYDVKM. In DNA form, the CDR3 reads TGTGCCAGCCAACAGGGTGCCTACGAGCAGTACTTC. The encoded protein is CASQQGAYEQYF.

The chain is built from TRBV28 and TRBJ2-2; 9 nucleotides align to TRBD1. J lost 7 bases, V lost 8 bases, and 8 bases had no gene match. Germline lookup yields CDR1 MDHEN and CDR2 SYDVKM. This CDR3 has 14 amino acids. This CDR3 reads CASATGGAIGELFF. CDR3 nucleotide sequence: TGTGCCAGCGCAACAGGGGGCGCGATCGGGGAGCTGTTTTTT. The whole variable domain, filled in from reference TRBV28 and TRBJ2-2, reads DVKVTQSSRYLVKRTGEKVFLECVQDMDHENMFWYRQDPGLGLRLIYFSYDVKMKEKGDIPEGYSVSREKKERFSLILESASTNQTSMYLCASATGGAIGELFFGEGSRLTVL.

The chain links TRBV5-1 to TRBJ1-2; TRBD1 matches at 10 bases. The V gene end was trimmed by 2 bases and the J gene end by 6 bases; junction bases not matched to a gene: 7. Germline V gene data show CDR1 as SGHRS and CDR2 as YFSETQ. CDR3 size: 15 residues. The CDR3 sequence is CASSFPGTGAHGYTF. Written as DNA, the CDR3 is TGCGCCAGCAGCTTTCCCGGGACAGGGGCCCATGGCTACACCTTC.

This clone was seen only once. The chain is built from TRBV19 and TRBJ2-7; 10 bases line up with TRBD1. Looked up from germline, CDR1 is LNHDA and CDR2 is SQIVND (reference sequence). V dropped 6 bases and J dropped 1; count of bases not matched to a gene: 9. CDR3 size: 16 residues. The CDR3 region is CASRGQGKGKSYEQYF. The CDR3 coding sequence is TGTGCCAGTAGGGGACAGGGGAAAGGAAAATCCTACGAGCAGTACTTC.

The chain couples TRBV5-1 to TRBJ2-3, with 9 bases lining up with TRBD2. Trimming at V came to 6 bases and at J to 6 bases, leaving 8 bases not matched to a gene. Germline loops: CDR1 SGHRS, CDR2 YFSETQ. This CDR3 region has 14 residues. For the CDR3, the DNA is TGCGCCAGCAAAGGGGCGGGAGGGATTGATACGCAGTATTTT. Translation gives CASKGAGGIDTQYF.

The chain couples TRBV28 to TRBJ2-3, with TRBD2 identical over 7 bases. The germline V gene has CDR1 MDHEN and CDR2 SYDVKM. The CDR3 has 13 amino acids. Trimming at V came to 7 bases and at J to 2 bases, leaving 3 bases not matched to a gene. CDR3 in amino acids: CASNGGDTDTQYF. The CDR3 coding sequence is TGTGCCAGCAATGGGGGGGACACAGATACGCAGTATTTT.

V usage is TRBV6-1 and J usage is TRBJ1-1; possible D gene TRBD1, 6 bases. V shed 2 bases and J shed 1 base, with 20 bases lying between them. The CDR3 is made up of 18 amino acids. Germline lookup yields CDR1 MNHNS and CDR2 SASEGT. The CDR3 coding sequence is TGTGCCAGCAGTGAATTAAGTTTAGGGGGTCGGAAGAACACTGAAGCTTTCTTT. This translates into CASSELSLGGRKNTEAFF.

The rearrangement links TRBV27 to TRBJ2-3; D is unclear. Germline-derived CDR1 and CDR2 are MNHEY and SMNVEV (reference sequence). The CDR3 has 15 amino acids. Trimming took 2 bases from V and 0 from J, leaving 9 bases between them. The DNA for the CDR3 is TGTGCCAGCAGTTTAAACCGGCCTAGCACAGATACGCAGTATTTT. Translation: CASSLNRPSTDTQYF.

The chain uses TRBV5-1 and TRBJ2-5; D may be TRBD1 (6 bases). There are 12 residues in the CDR3. With 7 bases removed from V and 5 bases from J, the gap between germline ends came to 12 bases. Per germline, CDR1 SGHRS and CDR2 YFSETQ. The CDR3 sequence is CASGGHGETQYF. CDR3 sequence (DNA): TGCGCCAGCGGGGGCCATGGGGAGACCCAGTACTTC. Full variable domain (missing parts from reference TRBV5-1 and TRBJ2-5): KAGVTQTPRYLIKTRGQQVTLSCSPISGHRSVSWYQQTPGQGLQFLFEYFSETQRNKGNFPGRFSGRQFSNSRSEMNVSTLELGDSALYLCASGGHGETQYFGPGTRLLVL.

The chain has TRBV5-1 and TRBJ2-1; 7 bases align to TRBD2. The V gene end was trimmed by 2 bases and the J gene end by 0 bases; junction bases not matched to a gene: 5. CDR3 length equals 16 residues. The germline V gene has CDR1 SGHRS and CDR2 YFSETQ. The CDR3 region has the DNA TGCGCCAGCAGCTTTGCAGCGGGGAGCTCCTACAATGAGCAGTTCTTC. Translating gives CASSFAAGSSYNEQFF.

V gene TRBV30 combines with J gene TRBJ2-3; D is uncertain. Germline CDR1 GTSNPN, CDR2 SVGIG (reference sequence). Trimming removed 2 bases at V and 4 bases at J, with 4 bases between. The length of the CDR3 is 11 residues. In nucleotides, the CDR3 is TGTGCCTGGAGTTCGGCAGATACGCAGTATTTT. It specifies CAWSSADTQYF. The full variable domain, with the rest looked up from reference TRBV30 and TRBJ2-3, is SQTIHQWPATLVQPVGSPLSLECTVEGTSNPNLYWYRQAAGRGLQLLFYSVGIGQISSEVPQNLSASRPQDRQFILSSKKLLLSDSGFYLCAWSSADTQYFGPGTRLTVL.

The rearrangement uses TRBV10-3 and TRBJ2-6; TRBD1 matches at 7 bases. The CDR3 spans 16 residues. Germline V gene sequence: CDR1 ENHRY, CDR2 SYGVKD. Trimming cost V 9 bases and J 0 bases; bases outside gene matches: 8. CDR3 in DNA: TGTGCCATTACCGGGACAGCAAACTCTGGGGCCAACGTCCTGACTTTC. Its translation: CAITGTANSGANVLTF.

The chain is built from TRBV30 and TRBJ1-3; TRBD1 agrees at 7 bases. J lost 0 bases, V lost 0 bases, and 8 bases had no gene match. The germline V gene has CDR1 GTSNPN and CDR2 SVGIG (reference sequence). CDR3 length: 17 amino acids. DNA of the CDR3: TGTGCCTGGAGTGTGGGGACAGTCTTATTCTCTGGAAACACCATATATTTT. Its translation is CAWSVGTVLFSGNTIYF. The full variable domain, in which reference TRBV30 and TRBJ1-3 provide the parts outside the CDR3, is SQTIHQWPATLVQPVGSPLSLECTVEGTSNPNLYWYRQAAGRGLQLLFYSVGIGQISSEVPQNLSASRPQDRQFILSSKKLLLSDSGFYLCAWSVGTVLFSGNTIYFGEGSWLTVV.

V is TRBV2 and J is TRBJ1-2; TRBD1 is a possible D gene (6 bases). Trimming removed 7 bases from V and 0 bases from J, with 9 bases in between. Germline V gene data show CDR1 as SNHLY and CDR2 as FYNNEI. The CDR3 has 13 amino acids. The CDR3 DNA sequence: TGTGCCAGCACTCAGGGGTCTAACTATGGCTACACCTTC. Residues: CASTQGSNYGYTF.

The chain combines TRBV5-1 with TRBJ2-2, with D possibly being TRBD2 (6 bases). The CDR3 is 15 residues long. The germline CDR1 and CDR2 sequences are SGHRS and YFSETQ. The V and J ends lost 3 bases and 0 bases respectively, with 9 bases between them. DNA for the CDR3: TGCGCCAGCAGCTCCCTAGCGTCGAACACCGGGGAGCTGTTTTTT. This gives the protein CASSSLASNTGELFF.

The chain has TRBV11-2 and TRBJ1-1, with 8 bases aligning to TRBD1. V was clipped by 2 bases and J by 0 bases; unmatched bases: 5. The CDR3 loop spans 16 amino acids. Germline V gene lookup returns CDR1 SGHAT and CDR2 FQNNGV. Written as DNA, the CDR3 is TGTGCCAGCAGCTTAAGACAGGGGACCATGAACACTGAAGCTTTCTTT. This encodes CASSLRQGTMNTEAFF.

The count of this clone is one. The V call is TRBV6-1, the J call TRBJ2-3, with D possibly matching TRBD2 (5 bases). CDR3 length: 14 amino acids. The V and J ends lost 1 base and 1 base respectively, with 6 bases between them. The germline CDR1 and CDR2 sequences are MNHNS and SASEGT. CDR3 sequence: CASSEVARTDTQYF. Here the CDR3 DNA reads TGTGCCAGCAGTGAAGTAGCGCGCACAGATACGCAGTATTTT.

The rearrangement uses TRBV5-1 and TRBJ2-7; 13 bases are a match to TRBD2. Germline CDR1 and CDR2: SGHRS and YFSETQ. The CDR3 runs 15 residues. J lost 3 bases, V lost 4 bases, and 4 bases had no gene match. This CDR3 is CASSPRTSGSYEQYF. Here the CDR3 DNA reads TGCGCCAGCAGCCCCAGGACTAGCGGGAGCTACGAGCAGTACTTC.

V and J are TRBV5-1 and TRBJ2-7; D remains ambiguous. There are 13 residues in the CDR3. The ends were cut back, 1 base at V and 6 bases at J, with 11 bases in the middle. Germline CDR1 SGHRS, CDR2 YFSETQ. The CDR3 loop reads CASSLSVSGEQYF. The CDR3 DNA reads TGCGCCAGCAGCTTGTCTGTGTCCGGCGAGCAGTACTTC.

The DNA of the CDR3 is TGCAGCGTGGGACTAGCGGGAAAAACTGTGGAGACCCAGTACTTC. Translation: CSVGLAGKTVETQYF. The chain couples TRBV29-1 to TRBJ2-5; 13 bases fit TRBD2. CDR3 length: 15 residues. Losses at the gene ends were 6 bases for V and 5 bases for J; bases not matched to a gene: 9. From germline, CDR1 is SQVTM and CDR2 ANQGSEA.

V and J are TRBV19 and TRBJ2-7; 8 bases are shared with TRBD2. Trimming cost V 3 bases and J 6 bases; bases outside gene matches: 7. The germline CDR1 and CDR2 sequences are LNHDA and SQIVND (reference sequence). The CDR3 runs 14 residues. The CDR3 is CASSIAGGSPEQYF. CDR3 bases: TGTGCCAGTAGTATCGCGGGAGGTTCCCCCGAGCAGTACTTC.

The chain is built from TRBV7-6 and TRBJ2-1; 9 bases are shared with TRBD2. The trim removed 4 bases at V and 0 bases at J, leaving 4 bases unmatched. CDR3 length: 16 residues. Germline loops: CDR1 SGHVS, CDR2 FNYEAQ. CDR3 protein: CASSYIAGASYNEQFF. The CDR3 bases are TGTGCCAGCAGCTATATAGCGGGGGCCTCCTACAATGAGCAGTTCTTC.

The CDR3 spells CASSLGSAGTYNEQFF. In DNA form, the CDR3 reads TGTGCCAGCAGCTTAGGATCAGCAGGGACCTACAATGAGCAGTTCTTC. The chain has TRBV11-3 and TRBJ2-1; TRBD1 might be the D (5 bases). Per germline, CDR1 SGHNT and CDR2 YENEEA. Trimming removed 1 base from V and 2 bases from J, with 12 bases in between. The CDR3 loop spans 16 amino acids.

The chain joins TRBV15 to TRBJ2-7, with D unclear. CDR1 and CDR2 (germline): LNHNV, YYDKDF (reference sequence). The CDR3 runs 13 residues. V was clipped by 3 bases and J by 6 bases, with 12 bases between them. The CDR3 DNA reads as TGTGCCACCAGCAGTCTGGGATTTGGCGAGCAGTACTTC. Its translation is CATSSLGFGEQYF.

This clone has just one count. CDR3 amino acids: CASSPGGGHEQYF. CDR3 sequence (DNA): TGTGCCAGCAGCCCTGGAGGGGGACACGAGCAGTACTTC. The chain is built from TRBV7-3 and TRBJ2-7; D may correspond to TRBD1 or TRBD2 (6 bases each). The germline V and J ends were trimmed by 5 bases and 5 bases, with 13 bases remaining between them. The CDR3 extends over 13 amino acids. Germline V gene data show CDR1 as SGHTA and CDR2 as FQGTGA.

V usage is TRBV11-2 and J usage is TRBJ2-7; the D gene is possibly TRBD1 (7 bases). Per the germline V gene, CDR1 is SGHAT and CDR2 is FQNNGV. The CDR3 consists of 14 residues. V was pared by 6 bases and J by 4 bases, with 16 bases between. As DNA, the CDR3 is TGTGCCAGCAGGGATGCCAGGGGGGAATACGAGCAGTACTTC. Encoded protein: CASRDARGEYEQYF. Filled out from reference TRBV11-2 and TRBJ2-7, the complete variable domain reads EAGVAQSPRYKIIEKRQSVAFWCNPISGHATLYWYQQILGQGPKLLIQFQNNGVVDDSQLPKDRFSAERLKGVDSTLKIQPAKLEDSAVYLCASRDARGEYEQYFGPGTRLTVT.